This is a list of T cell receptor beta chains from one sample in a study of T cells in localized non-small cell lung cancer. The protocol was immunoSEQ multiplex PCR, while the TCRdb copy is restricted to in-frame clones and leaves out a portion. The sample includes around 25,000 clones, more than 85% seen only once; the top ten take roughly 15%. The sequenced sample was peripheral blood, obtained before any cancer treatment. These receptors all come from a man aged 35-69 years with stage III squamous cell lung carcinoma. CDR3s include the opening cysteine and the closing phenylalanine or tryptophan. Fields, in order: clone size, D gene, V gene, J gene, CDR3 protein, CDR3 DNA. D genes are given only for firm matches. A row's size may be missing; if present it is once, few, many or a size class.

>-|TRBD1|TRBV6-6|TRBJ2-7
CASSYGDRGWEQYF
TGTGCCAGCAGTTACGGGGACAGGGGGTGGGAGCAGTACTTC
>-|-|TRBV20-1|TRBJ2-5
CSASGQETQYF
TGCAGTGCTAGCGGCCAAGAGACCCAGTACTTC
>once|-|TRBV6-4|TRBJ1-2
CASSVDRTGGYTF
TGTGCCAGCAGCGTCGACAGGACGGGGGGCTACACCTTC
>-|TRBD1|TRBV28|TRBJ2-7
CASSPGQGWEQYF
TGTGCCAGCAGCCCAGGACAGGGCTGGGAGCAGTACTTC
>-|TRBD1|TRBV11-2|TRBJ1-4
CASSQNPYGTAEKLFF
TGTGCCAGCAGCCAAAATCCATACGGGACAGCCGAAAAACTGTTTTTT
>-|-|TRBV7-2|TRBJ1-1
CASSPASGRLYTEAFF
TGTGCCAGCAGCCCCGCATCGGGGAGGCTGTATACTGAAGCTTTCTTT
>-|TRBD2|TRBV11-2|TRBJ2-5
CASSSRLAGGQETQYF
TGTGCCAGCAGCTCCCGACTAGCGGGAGGCCAAGAGACCCAGTACTTC
>-|TRBD2|TRBV9|TRBJ2-3
CASSVETSGGTDTQYF
TGTGCCAGCAGCGTAGAGACTAGCGGGGGTACAGATACGCAGTATTTT
>-|-|TRBV28|TRBJ2-1
CASRLRESSYNEQFF
TGTGCCAGCAGATTGAGGGAGAGCTCCTACAATGAGCAGTTCTTC
>-|-|TRBV6-1|TRBJ2-3
CASSEQVRDTQYF
TGTGCCAGCAGTGAACAAGTAAGAGATACGCAGTATTTT
>-|TRBD1|TRBV27|TRBJ1-4
CASSRTGVNEKLFF
TGTGCCAGCAGTCGGACAGGGGTGAATGAAAAACTGTTTTTT
>-|-|TRBV10-3|TRBJ1-1
CAISEGVETEAFF
TGTGCCATCAGTGAGGGTGTAGAGACTGAAGCTTTCTTT
>-|-|TRBV5-4|TRBJ2-7
CASSLERHYEQYF
TGTGCCAGCAGCTTGGAGAGGCACTACGAGCAGTACTTC
>-|-|TRBV2|TRBJ2-7
CASSPGTDYEQYF
TGTGCCAGCAGTCCCGGGACGGACTACGAGCAGTACTTC
>-|TRBD2|TRBV6-1|TRBJ2-7
CASSVRLAGRSYEQYF
TGTGCCAGCAGTGTCCGACTAGCGGGACGCTCCTACGAGCAGTACTTC
>-|TRBD2|TRBV28|TRBJ2-7
CAITSASSYEKYF
TGTGCCATAACTAGCGCTAGCTCCTACGAGAAGTACTTC
>-|TRBD1|TRBV27|TRBJ2-1
CASSSPPRGGRQGEQFF
TGTGCCAGCAGTTCCCCCCCGAGGGGCGGGCGACAGGGTGAGCAGTTCTTC
>-|-|TRBV2|TRBJ1-2
CASSEGQVIGYGYTF
TGTGCCAGCAGTGAAGGACAGGTCATCGGCTATGGCTACACCTTC
>-|-|TRBV5-4|TRBJ2-5
CASSRANLETQYF
TGTGCCAGCAGCCGAGCTAATCTGGAGACCCAGTACTTC
>-|-|TRBV9|TRBJ2-7
CASSLGRNPDYEQYF
TGTGCCAGCAGCCTCGGACGTAACCCGGACTACGAGCAGTACTTC
>-|-|TRBV27|TRBJ2-6
CASTAGGSGPGANVLTF
TGTGCCAGCACCGCCGGAGGGTCCGGGCCTGGGGCCAACGTCCTGACTTTC
>-|-|TRBV6-5|TRBJ1-2
CASSYFLGEGYTF
TGTGCCAGCAGTTACTTCCTTGGGGAAGGCTACACCTTC
>-|-|TRBV6-1|TRBJ1-1
CASIGGMNTEAFF
TGTGCCAGCATAGGAGGGATGAACACTGAAGCTTTCTTT
>-|-|TRBV4-3|TRBJ2-2
CASSQAGNTGELFF
TGCGCCAGCAGCCAAGCTGGGAACACCGGGGAGCTGTTTTTT
>-|TRBD2|TRBV4-3|TRBJ2-3
CASSQGGLAGETDTQYF
TGCGCCAGCAGCCAAGGGGGACTAGCGGGAGAAACAGATACGCAGTATTTT
>-|-|TRBV6-6|TRBJ1-1
CASSYEGRRTTEAFF
TGTGCCAGCAGTTACGAGGGCCGAAGAACCACTGAAGCTTTCTTT
>few|-|TRBV23-1|TRBJ2-2
CASSQAEWGPNTGELFF
TGCGCCAGCAGTCAAGCTGAGTGGGGGCCGAACACCGGGGAGCTGTTTTTT
>-|-|TRBV28|TRBJ2-5
CASSYPRGAGSQETQYF
TGTGCCAGCAGTTACCCGAGGGGGGCAGGGAGCCAAGAGACCCAGTACTTC
>-|TRBD1|TRBV7-9|TRBJ2-4
CASSLGTGADVAKNIQYF
TGTGCCAGCAGCTTAGGGACAGGGGCGGACGTAGCCAAAAACATTCAGTACTTC
>-|TRBD1|TRBV7-4|TRBJ1-4
CASSFNPGQGREKLFF
TGTGCCAGCAGCTTCAACCCGGGACAGGGAAGGGAAAAACTGTTTTTT
>-|-|TRBV5-1|TRBJ2-7
CASSLWRAAYEQYF
TGCGCCAGCAGCTTGTGGCGGGCAGCCTACGAGCAGTACTTC
>-|-|TRBV7-9|TRBJ2-7
CASSPMDSQEQYF
TGTGCCAGCAGCCCCATGGACAGTCAGGAGCAGTACTTC
>-|-|TRBV6-1|TRBJ1-4
CASSENGQSAGKLFF
TGTGCCAGCAGTGAAAACGGGCAGTCGGCGGGAAAACTGTTTTTT
>once|-|TRBV4-1|TRBJ2-7
CASSQDRLAGAGEQYF
TGCGCCAGCAGCCAAGATCGTCTAGCCGGGGCGGGGGAGCAGTACTTC
>-|TRBD1|TRBV4-3|TRBJ1-2
CASSQEGGQFPGYGYTF
TGCGCCAGCAGCCAAGAGGGGGGACAGTTCCCTGGCTATGGCTACACCTTC
>-|TRBD2|TRBV27|TRBJ2-1
CASSFSSGRAWEQFF
TGTGCCAGCAGTTTTTCTAGCGGGAGGGCCTGGGAGCAGTTCTTC
>-|-|TRBV6-6|TRBJ1-5
CASSHGPSGGDQPQHF
TGTGCCAGCAGCCACGGGCCCAGTGGAGGGGATCAGCCCCAGCATTTT
>-|-|TRBV4-3|TRBJ2-2
CASSPSGNTGELFF
TGCGCCAGCAGCCCTTCCGGGAACACCGGGGAGCTGTTTTTT
>-|-|TRBV7-2|TRBJ2-7
CASSVVQSYEQYF
TGTGCCAGCAGCGTAGTACAATCCTACGAGCAGTACTTC
>-|-|TRBV5-6|TRBJ2-2
CASSLGGHPNTGELFF
TGTGCCAGCTCCCTCGGGGGGCACCCGAACACCGGGGAGCTGTTTTTT
>-|-|TRBV4-1|TRBJ2-3
CASSQDSQRFGTDTQYF
TGCGCCAGCAGCCAAGATAGCCAGCGGTTCGGCACAGATACGCAGTATTTT
>once|-|TRBV2|TRBJ2-7
CASRPRGHSYEQYF
TGTGCCAGCAGGCCCAGGGGTCACTCCTACGAGCAGTACTTC
>once|-|TRBV5-1|TRBJ1-6
CASSFTGGGSRSPLHF
TGCGCCAGCAGCTTTACCGGAGGGGGGTCTCGATCACCCCTCCACTTT
>once|-|TRBV7-3|TRBJ2-5
CASSLGVGETQYF
TGTGCCAGCAGCTTAGGCGTCGGAGAGACCCAGTACTTC
>-|TRBD2|TRBV27|TRBJ2-5
CASSSGTSGMYQETQYF
TGTGCCAGCAGTTCCGGGACTAGCGGGATGTACCAAGAGACCCAGTACTTC
>few|-|TRBV27|TRBJ1-2
CASSLSATVSSYGYTF
TGTGCCAGCAGTTTATCAGCGACAGTGTCGAGCTATGGCTACACCTTC
>-|TRBD2|TRBV28|TRBJ2-3
CASSPSGRGSDTQYF
TGTGCCAGCAGTCCCAGCGGGAGGGGTTCAGATACGCAGTATTTT
>-|-|TRBV28|TRBJ2-2
CASRPGQYTGELFF
TGTGCCAGCAGACCGGGACAATACACCGGGGAGCTGTTTTTT
>-|TRBD2|TRBV5-4|TRBJ2-5
CASSRTSATQETQYF
TGTGCCAGCAGCAGAACTAGCGCCACACAAGAGACCCAGTACTTC